A selection of T cell receptor beta chains follows, all from one sample in a study of cytomegalovirus exposure and HLA in healthy donors. Here immunoSEQ multiplex PCR was the method, and the copy in TCRdb shows in-frame clones only, minus some. Of about 140,000 clones listed, 65% to 85% are singletons. The sequencing sample was made of PBMCs. The origin of the receptors is a man aged 18 to 35 in good health and CMV-seronegative. Both conserved end residues are part of each CDR3. A D gene is named only where the DNA matches it firmly. Clone size is shown for a subset of rows, as once, few, many or a class of expanded clone.

J gene: TRBJ2-7; D gene: TRBD1; V gene: TRBV5-6; clone size: once; CDR3 protein: CASSPDRVVYEQYF; CDR3 DNA: TGTGCCAGCAGCCCCGACAGGGTCGTTTACGAGCAGTACTTC
J gene: TRBJ2-7; D gene: TRBD2; V gene: TRBV4-1; clone size: NA; CDR3 protein: CASSQEGTGGKQYF; CDR3 DNA: TGCGCCAGCAGCCAAGAGGGGACGGGAGGAAAGCAGTACTTC
J gene: TRBJ2-6; D gene: NA; V gene: TRBV5-4; clone size: once; CDR3 protein: CASSRRGQLTTNVLTF; CDR3 DNA: TGTGCCAGCAGCCGGAGGGGGCAGCTGACGACCAACGTCCTGACTTTC
J gene: TRBJ1-6; D gene: NA; V gene: TRBV25-1; clone size: NA; CDR3 protein: CASSEPGRDNSPLHF; CDR3 DNA: TGTGCCAGCAGTGAACCGGGAAGGGATAATTCACCCCTCCACTTT
J gene: TRBJ1-1; D gene: NA; V gene: TRBV21-1; clone size: NA; CDR3 protein: CASSKLGSDSSNTEAFF; CDR3 DNA: TGTGCCAGCAGCAAATTAGGTTCGGACAGCTCGAACACTGAAGCTTTCTTT
J gene: TRBJ2-3; D gene: NA; V gene: TRBV19; clone size: NA; CDR3 protein: CASSIVRTDTQYF; CDR3 DNA: TGTGCCAGTAGTATTGTCAGGACAGATACGCAGTATTTT
J gene: TRBJ2-7; D gene: TRBD2; V gene: TRBV6-6; clone size: NA; CDR3 protein: CASSYSAGVASYEQYF; CDR3 DNA: TGTGCCAGCAGTTACTCCGCGGGGGTTGCCTCCTACGAGCAGTACTTC
J gene: TRBJ1-4; D gene: NA; V gene: TRBV7-9; clone size: NA; CDR3 protein: CASSLKRGTTNEKLFF; CDR3 DNA: TGTGCCAGCAGCTTAAAGCGGGGGACAACTAATGAAAAACTGTTTTTT
J gene: TRBJ1-2; D gene: NA; V gene: TRBV19; clone size: NA; CDR3 protein: CASSTIQGDGYTF; CDR3 DNA: TGTGCCAGTAGTACCATACAGGGTGACGGCTACACCTTC
J gene: TRBJ1-2; D gene: NA; V gene: TRBV5-4; clone size: NA; CDR3 protein: CASSLDRATYGYTF; CDR3 DNA: TGTGCCAGCAGCTTGGACAGGGCGACCTATGGCTACACCTTC
J gene: TRBJ1-2; D gene: NA; V gene: TRBV29-1; clone size: NA; CDR3 protein: CSVYDQDYGYTF; CDR3 DNA: TGCAGCGTTTACGACCAGGACTATGGCTACACCTTC
J gene: TRBJ2-7; D gene: TRBD1; V gene: TRBV7-8; clone size: few; CDR3 protein: CASRTRQGSFEQYF; CDR3 DNA: TGTGCCAGCAGAACTAGACAGGGATCGTTTGAGCAGTACTTC
J gene: TRBJ1-1; D gene: NA; V gene: TRBV6-5; clone size: few; CDR3 protein: CASSYSISETEAFF; CDR3 DNA: TGTGCCAGCAGTTACTCGATATCGGAGACTGAAGCTTTCTTT
J gene: TRBJ1-3; D gene: NA; V gene: TRBV19; clone size: NA; CDR3 protein: CASRVHGGSGNTIYF; CDR3 DNA: TGTGCCAGTAGGGTCCACGGCGGATCTGGAAACACCATATATTTT
J gene: TRBJ2-2; D gene: TRBD2; V gene: TRBV25-1; clone size: NA; CDR3 protein: CASGGLAGTGELFF; CDR3 DNA: TGTGCCAGCGGGGGACTAGCGGGCACCGGGGAGCTGTTTTTT
J gene: TRBJ1-3; D gene: TRBD1; V gene: TRBV9; clone size: NA; CDR3 protein: CASSAWDRGPGNTIYF; CDR3 DNA: TGTGCCAGCAGCGCATGGGACAGGGGTCCCGGAAACACCATATATTTT
J gene: TRBJ2-1; D gene: TRBD2; V gene: TRBV18; clone size: NA; CDR3 protein: CASSPQGGGIYNEQFF; CDR3 DNA: TGTGCCAGCTCACCCCAAGGCGGGGGGATCTACAATGAGCAGTTCTTC
J gene: TRBJ2-7; D gene: TRBD1; V gene: TRBV6-1; clone size: few; CDR3 protein: CASQKQGHSYEQYF; CDR3 DNA: TGTGCCAGCCAAAAACAGGGGCACTCCTACGAGCAGTACTTC
J gene: TRBJ1-6; D gene: NA; V gene: TRBV30; clone size: NA; CDR3 protein: CAWSQEDYNSPLHF; CDR3 DNA: TGTGCCTGGAGTCAGGAGGACTATAATTCACCCCTCCACTTT
J gene: TRBJ2-5; D gene: NA; V gene: TRBV9; clone size: NA; CDR3 protein: CASSEGGANQETQYF; CDR3 DNA: TGTGCCAGCAGCGAGGGTGGGGCAAACCAAGAGACCCAGTACTTC
J gene: TRBJ2-3; D gene: TRBD1; V gene: TRBV15; clone size: NA; CDR3 protein: CATSKGTAYTDTQYF; CDR3 DNA: TGTGCCACCAGCAAAGGGACAGCCTACACAGATACGCAGTATTTT
J gene: TRBJ2-1; D gene: TRBD2; V gene: TRBV7-2; clone size: NA; CDR3 protein: CASSLTSGGYNEQFF; CDR3 DNA: TGTGCCAGCAGCTTAACTAGCGGGGGGTACAATGAGCAGTTCTTC
J gene: TRBJ2-2; D gene: TRBD1; V gene: TRBV27; clone size: NA; CDR3 protein: CASSLSLRTGGYTGELFF; CDR3 DNA: TGTGCCAGCAGTTTGAGTCTTCGGACAGGGGGTTACACCGGGGAGCTGTTTTTT
J gene: TRBJ1-1; D gene: TRBD1; V gene: TRBV7-9; clone size: NA; CDR3 protein: CASSIPTGSNTEAFF; CDR3 DNA: TGTGCCAGCAGTATACCGACAGGGTCGAACACTGAAGCTTTCTTT
J gene: TRBJ2-7; D gene: NA; V gene: TRBV6-5; clone size: few; CDR3 protein: CASSYLLGSEQYF; CDR3 DNA: TGTGCCAGCAGTTACTTACTCGGGAGCGAGCAGTACTTC
J gene: TRBJ1-1; D gene: NA; V gene: TRBV6-1; clone size: NA; CDR3 protein: CASSEGFNIVANTEAFF; CDR3 DNA: TGTGCCAGCAGTGAAGGTTTCAACATTGTGGCGAACACTGAAGCTTTCTTT
J gene: TRBJ1-1; D gene: NA; V gene: TRBV7-7; clone size: NA; CDR3 protein: CASSPFLGPNTEAFF; CDR3 DNA: TGTGCTAGCAGCCCTTTCCTAGGCCCGAACACTGAAGCTTTCTTT
J gene: TRBJ1-5; D gene: TRBD1; V gene: TRBV6-6; clone size: NA; CDR3 protein: CASSYSGTGSEQPQHF; CDR3 DNA: TGTGCCAGCAGTTACTCGGGGACAGGGTCAGAACAGCCCCAGCATTTT